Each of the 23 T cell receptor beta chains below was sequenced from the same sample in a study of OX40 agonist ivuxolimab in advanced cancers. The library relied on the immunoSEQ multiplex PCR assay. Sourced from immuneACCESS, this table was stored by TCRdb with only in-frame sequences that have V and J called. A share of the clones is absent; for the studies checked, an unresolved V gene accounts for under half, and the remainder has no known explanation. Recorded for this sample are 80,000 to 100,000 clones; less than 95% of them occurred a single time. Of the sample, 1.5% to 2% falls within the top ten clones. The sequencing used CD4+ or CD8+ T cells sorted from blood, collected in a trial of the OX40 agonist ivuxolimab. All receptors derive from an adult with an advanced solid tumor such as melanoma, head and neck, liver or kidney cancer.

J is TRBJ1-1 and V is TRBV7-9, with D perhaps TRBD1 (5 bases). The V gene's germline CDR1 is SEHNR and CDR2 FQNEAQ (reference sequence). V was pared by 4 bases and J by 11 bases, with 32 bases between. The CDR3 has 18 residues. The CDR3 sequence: CASSSLVGGGTLGLSAFF. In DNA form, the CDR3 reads TGTGCCAGCAGCTCCCTGGTGGGGGGAGGGACGTTGGGCCTCTCCGCTTTCTTT.

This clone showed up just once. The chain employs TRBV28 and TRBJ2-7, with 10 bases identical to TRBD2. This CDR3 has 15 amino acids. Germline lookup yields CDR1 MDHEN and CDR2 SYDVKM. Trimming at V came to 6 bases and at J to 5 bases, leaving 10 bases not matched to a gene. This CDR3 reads CASREAGGQDDEQYF. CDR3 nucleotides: TGTGCCAGCAGAGAAGCGGGAGGGCAAGACGACGAGCAGTACTTC.

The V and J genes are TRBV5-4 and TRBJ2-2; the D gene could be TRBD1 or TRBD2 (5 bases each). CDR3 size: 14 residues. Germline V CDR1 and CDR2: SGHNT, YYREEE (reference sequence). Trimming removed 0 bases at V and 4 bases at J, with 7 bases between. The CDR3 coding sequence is TGTGCCAGCAGCTTGGGGGGGAGCACCGGGGAGCTGTTTTTT. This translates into CASSLGGSTGELFF.

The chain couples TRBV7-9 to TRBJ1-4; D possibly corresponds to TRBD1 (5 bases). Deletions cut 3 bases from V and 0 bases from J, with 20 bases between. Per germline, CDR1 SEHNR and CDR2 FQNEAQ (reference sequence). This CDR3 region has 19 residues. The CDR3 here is CASSLGSWGSSATNEKLFF. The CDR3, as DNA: TGTGCCAGCAGCTTGGGGAGTTGGGGCTCCTCGGCAACTAATGAAAAACTGTTTTTT.

CDR3 bases: TGTGCCAGCAGTGACCCCGGGACTTCGCCCGGGGAGCTGTTTTTT. It encodes CASSDPGTSPGELFF. This chain uses TRBV6-4 with TRBJ2-2, with D perhaps TRBD2 (6 bases). V lost 2 bases, J lost 6 bases, and 13 bases lay in between. The CDR3 extends over 15 amino acids. Germline lookup yields CDR1 MRHNA and CDR2 SNTAGT.

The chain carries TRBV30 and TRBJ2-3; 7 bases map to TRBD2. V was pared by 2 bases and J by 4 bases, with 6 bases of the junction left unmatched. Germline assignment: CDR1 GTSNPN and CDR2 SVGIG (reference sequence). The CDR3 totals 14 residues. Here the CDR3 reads CAWSLAGAPDTQYF. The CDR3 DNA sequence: TGTGCCTGGAGTCTGGCGGGAGCCCCAGATACGCAGTATTTT.

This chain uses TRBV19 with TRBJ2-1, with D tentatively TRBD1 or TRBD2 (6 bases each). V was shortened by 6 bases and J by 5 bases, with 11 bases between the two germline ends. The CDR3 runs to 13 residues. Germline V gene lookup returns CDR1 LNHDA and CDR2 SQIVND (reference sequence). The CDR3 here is CASSQGRNNEQFF. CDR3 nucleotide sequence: TGTGCCAGTAGCCAGGGGAGGAACAATGAGCAGTTCTTC.

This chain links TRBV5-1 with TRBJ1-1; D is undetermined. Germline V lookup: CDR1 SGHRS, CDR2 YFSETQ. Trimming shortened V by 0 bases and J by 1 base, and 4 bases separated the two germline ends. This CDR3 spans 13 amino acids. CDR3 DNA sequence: TGCGCCAGCAGCTTGGATCAGAACACTGAAGCTTTCTTT. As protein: CASSLDQNTEAFF.

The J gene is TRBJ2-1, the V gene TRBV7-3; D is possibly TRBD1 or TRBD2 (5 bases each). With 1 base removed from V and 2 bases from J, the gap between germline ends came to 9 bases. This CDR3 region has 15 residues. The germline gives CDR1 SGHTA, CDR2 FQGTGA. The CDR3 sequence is CASSLRRGAYNEQFF. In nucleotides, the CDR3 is TGTGCCAGCAGCTTAAGAAGAGGGGCCTACAATGAGCAGTTCTTC.

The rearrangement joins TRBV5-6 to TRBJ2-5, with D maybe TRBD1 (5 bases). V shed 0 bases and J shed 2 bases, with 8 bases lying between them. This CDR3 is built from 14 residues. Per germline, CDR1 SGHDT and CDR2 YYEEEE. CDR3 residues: CASSLARQQETQYF. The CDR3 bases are TGTGCCAGCAGCTTGGCGCGACAGCAAGAGACCCAGTACTTC.

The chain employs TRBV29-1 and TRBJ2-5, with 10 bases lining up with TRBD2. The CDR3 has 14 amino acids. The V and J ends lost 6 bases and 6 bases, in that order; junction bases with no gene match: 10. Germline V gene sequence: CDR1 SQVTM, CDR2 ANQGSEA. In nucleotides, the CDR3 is TGCAGCGTATCCCTAGCGGGAGTTACAAAGACCCAGTACTTC. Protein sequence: CSVSLAGVTKTQYF.

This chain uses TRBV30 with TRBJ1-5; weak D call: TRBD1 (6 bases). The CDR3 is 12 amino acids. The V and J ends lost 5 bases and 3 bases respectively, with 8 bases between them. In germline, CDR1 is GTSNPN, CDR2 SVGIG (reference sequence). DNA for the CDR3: TGTGCCTGGGACAGGTCCAATCAGCCCCAGCATTTT. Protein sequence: CAWDRSNQPQHF. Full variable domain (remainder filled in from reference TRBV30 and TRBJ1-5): SQTIHQWPATLVQPVGSPLSLECTVEGTSNPNLYWYRQAAGRGLQLLFYSVGIGQISSEVPQNLSASRPQDRQFILSSKKLLLSDSGFYLCAWDRSNQPQHFGDGTRLSIL.

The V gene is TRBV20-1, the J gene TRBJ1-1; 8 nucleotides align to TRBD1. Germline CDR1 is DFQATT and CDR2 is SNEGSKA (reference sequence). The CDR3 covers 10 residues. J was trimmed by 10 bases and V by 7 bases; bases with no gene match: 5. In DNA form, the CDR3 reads TGCAGTGAAGGACAGGGCTTAGCTTTCTTT. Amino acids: CSEGQGLAFF.

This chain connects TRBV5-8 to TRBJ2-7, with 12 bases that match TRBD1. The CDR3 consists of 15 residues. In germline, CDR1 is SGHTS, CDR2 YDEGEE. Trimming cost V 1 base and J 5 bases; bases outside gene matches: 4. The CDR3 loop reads CASSLLGQGADEQYF. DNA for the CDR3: TGTGCCAGCAGCTTGTTGGGACAGGGGGCGGACGAGCAGTACTTC.

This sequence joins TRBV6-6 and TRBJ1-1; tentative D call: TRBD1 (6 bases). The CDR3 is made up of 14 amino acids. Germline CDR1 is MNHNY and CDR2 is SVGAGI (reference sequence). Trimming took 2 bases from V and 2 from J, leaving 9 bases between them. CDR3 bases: TGTGCCAGCAGTTACGGCAGGGGAAACACTGAAGCTTTCTTT. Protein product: CASSYGRGNTEAFF.

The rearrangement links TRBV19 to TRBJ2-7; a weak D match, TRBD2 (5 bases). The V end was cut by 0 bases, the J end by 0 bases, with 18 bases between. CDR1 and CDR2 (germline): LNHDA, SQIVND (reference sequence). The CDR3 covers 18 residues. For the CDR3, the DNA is TGTGCCAGTAGTATAGATCGACGGGAATTGTTTAGCTCCTACGAGCAGTACTTC. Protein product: CASSIDRRELFSSYEQYF.

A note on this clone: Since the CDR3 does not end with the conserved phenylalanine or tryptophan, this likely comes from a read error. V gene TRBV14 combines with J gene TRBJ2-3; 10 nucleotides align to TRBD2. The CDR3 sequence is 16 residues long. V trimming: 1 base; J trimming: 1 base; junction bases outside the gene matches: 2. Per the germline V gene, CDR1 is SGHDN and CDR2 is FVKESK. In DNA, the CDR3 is TGTGCCAGCAGCCAAGGACTAGCGGGTCGCACAGATACGCAGTATTCT. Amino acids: CASSQGLAGRTDTQYS.

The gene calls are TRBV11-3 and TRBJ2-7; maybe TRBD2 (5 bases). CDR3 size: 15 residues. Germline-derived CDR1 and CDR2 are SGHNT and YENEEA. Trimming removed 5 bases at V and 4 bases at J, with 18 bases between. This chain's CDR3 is CASSRTSPEAYEQYF. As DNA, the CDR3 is TGTGCCAGCAGCCGAACTAGTCCGGAGGCTTACGAGCAGTACTTC.

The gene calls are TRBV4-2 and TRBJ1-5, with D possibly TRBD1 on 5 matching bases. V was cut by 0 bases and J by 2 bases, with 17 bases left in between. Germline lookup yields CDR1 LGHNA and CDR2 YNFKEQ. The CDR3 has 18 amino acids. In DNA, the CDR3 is TGTGCCAGCAGCCAAGATCCAGCCGAGACAGCGGGCAATCAGCCCCAGCATTTT. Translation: CASSQDPAETAGNQPQHF.

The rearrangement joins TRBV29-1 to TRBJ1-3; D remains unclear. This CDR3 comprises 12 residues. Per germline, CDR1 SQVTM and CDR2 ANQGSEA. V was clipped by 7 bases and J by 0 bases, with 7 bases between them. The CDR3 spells CSAKGSGNTIYF. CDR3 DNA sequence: TGCAGCGCCAAGGGCTCTGGAAACACCATATATTTT.

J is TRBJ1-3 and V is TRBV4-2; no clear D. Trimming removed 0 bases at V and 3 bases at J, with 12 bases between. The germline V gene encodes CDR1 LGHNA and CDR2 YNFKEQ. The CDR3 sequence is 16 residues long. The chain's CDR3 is CASSQDRQNGGNTIYF. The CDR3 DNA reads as TGTGCCAGCAGCCAAGATCGGCAGAACGGTGGAAACACCATATATTTT.

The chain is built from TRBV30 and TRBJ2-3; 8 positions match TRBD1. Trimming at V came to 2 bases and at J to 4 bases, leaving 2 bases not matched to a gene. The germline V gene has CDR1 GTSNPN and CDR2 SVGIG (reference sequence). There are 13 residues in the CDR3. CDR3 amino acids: CAWSQDRADTQYF. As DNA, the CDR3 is TGTGCCTGGAGTCAGGACAGGGCAGATACGCAGTATTTT.

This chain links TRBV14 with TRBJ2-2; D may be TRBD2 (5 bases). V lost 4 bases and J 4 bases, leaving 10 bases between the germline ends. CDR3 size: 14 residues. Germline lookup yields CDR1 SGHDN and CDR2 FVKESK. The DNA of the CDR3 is TGTGCCAGCAGCCGAGGGCCCGGCACCGGGGAGCTGTTTTTT. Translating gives CASSRGPGTGELFF.